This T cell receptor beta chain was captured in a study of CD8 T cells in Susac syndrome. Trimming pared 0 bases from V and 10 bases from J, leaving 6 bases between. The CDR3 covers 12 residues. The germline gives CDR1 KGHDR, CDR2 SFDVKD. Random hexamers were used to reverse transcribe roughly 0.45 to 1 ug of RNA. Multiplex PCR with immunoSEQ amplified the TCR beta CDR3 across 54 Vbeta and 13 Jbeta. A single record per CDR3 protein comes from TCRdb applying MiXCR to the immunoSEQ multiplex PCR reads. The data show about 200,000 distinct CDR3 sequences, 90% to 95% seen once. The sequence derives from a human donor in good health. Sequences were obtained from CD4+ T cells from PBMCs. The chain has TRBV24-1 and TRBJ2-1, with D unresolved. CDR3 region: CATSDLVQEQFF. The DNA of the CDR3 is TGTGCCACCAGTGATTTGGTACAGGAGCAGTTCTTC.